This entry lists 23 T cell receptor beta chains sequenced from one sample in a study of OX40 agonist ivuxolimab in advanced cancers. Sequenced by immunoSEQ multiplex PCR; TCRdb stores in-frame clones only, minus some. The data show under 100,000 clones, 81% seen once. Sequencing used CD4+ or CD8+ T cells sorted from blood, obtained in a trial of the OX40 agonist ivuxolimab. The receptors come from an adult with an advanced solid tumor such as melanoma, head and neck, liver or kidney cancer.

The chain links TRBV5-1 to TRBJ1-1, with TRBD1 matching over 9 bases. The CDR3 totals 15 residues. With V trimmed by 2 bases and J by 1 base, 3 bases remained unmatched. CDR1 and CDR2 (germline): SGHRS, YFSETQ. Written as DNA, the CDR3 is TGCGCCAGCAGCTTTGCGGGACAGGGGAACACTGAAGCTTTCTTT. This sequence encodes CASSFAGQGNTEAFF.

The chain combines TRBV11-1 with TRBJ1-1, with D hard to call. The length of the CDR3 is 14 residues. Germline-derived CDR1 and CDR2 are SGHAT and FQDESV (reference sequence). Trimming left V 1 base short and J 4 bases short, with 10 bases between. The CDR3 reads CASSLDGMGTEAFF. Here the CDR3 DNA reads TGTGCCAGCAGCTTAGACGGGATGGGCACTGAAGCTTTCTTT.

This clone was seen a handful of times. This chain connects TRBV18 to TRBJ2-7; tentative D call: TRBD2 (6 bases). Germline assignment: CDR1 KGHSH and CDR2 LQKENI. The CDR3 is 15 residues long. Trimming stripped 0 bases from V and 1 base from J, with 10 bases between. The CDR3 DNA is TGTGCCAGCTCACCACCGGGACTGCCTTCCTACGAGCAGTACTTC. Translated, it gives CASSPPGLPSYEQYF.

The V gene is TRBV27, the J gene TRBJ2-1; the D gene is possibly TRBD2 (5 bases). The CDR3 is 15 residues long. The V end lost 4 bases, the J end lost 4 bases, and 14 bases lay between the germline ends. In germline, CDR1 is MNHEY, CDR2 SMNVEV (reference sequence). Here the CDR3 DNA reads TGTGCCAGCAGTTCCTTGGCGGGCGGTTACAATGAGCAGTTCTTC. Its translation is CASSSLAGGYNEQFF.

CDR3: CASSLPGLQTQETQYF. In DNA form, the CDR3 reads TGCGCCAGCAGTTTACCGGGACTACAAACCCAAGAGACCCAGTACTTC. V usage is TRBV5-1 and J usage is TRBJ2-5; TRBD2 matches at 7 bases. The CDR3 covers 16 residues. Germline lookup yields CDR1 SGHRS and CDR2 YFSETQ. V lost 5 bases, J lost 1 base, and 11 bases stayed unmatched.

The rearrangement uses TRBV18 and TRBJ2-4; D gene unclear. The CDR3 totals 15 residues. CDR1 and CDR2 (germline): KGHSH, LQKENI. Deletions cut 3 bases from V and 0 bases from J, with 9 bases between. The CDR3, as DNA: TGTGCCAGCTCACCCCCCCAGGTAGCCAAAAACATTCAGTACTTC. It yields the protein CASSPPQVAKNIQYF.

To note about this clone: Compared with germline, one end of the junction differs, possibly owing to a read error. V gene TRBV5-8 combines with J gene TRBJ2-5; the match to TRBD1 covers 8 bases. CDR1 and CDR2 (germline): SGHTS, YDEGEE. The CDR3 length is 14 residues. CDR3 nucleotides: TGTGCCAGCAGCTTCGGGACAGGCAAAGACACCCAGTACTTC. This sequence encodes CASSFGTGKDTQYF.

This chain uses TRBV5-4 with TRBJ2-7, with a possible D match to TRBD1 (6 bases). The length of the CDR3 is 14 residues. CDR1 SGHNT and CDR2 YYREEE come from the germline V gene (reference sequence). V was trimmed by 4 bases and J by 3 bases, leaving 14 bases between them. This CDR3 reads CASSLTGVLYEQYF. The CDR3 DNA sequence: TGTGCCAGCAGCCTGACAGGAGTTCTCTACGAGCAGTACTTC.

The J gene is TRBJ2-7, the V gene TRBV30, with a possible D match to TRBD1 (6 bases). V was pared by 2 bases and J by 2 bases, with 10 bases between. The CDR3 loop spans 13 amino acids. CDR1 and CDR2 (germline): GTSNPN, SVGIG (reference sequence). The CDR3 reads CAWSSKGAYEQYF. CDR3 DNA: TGTGCCTGGAGTTCCAAGGGGGCCTACGAGCAGTACTTC.

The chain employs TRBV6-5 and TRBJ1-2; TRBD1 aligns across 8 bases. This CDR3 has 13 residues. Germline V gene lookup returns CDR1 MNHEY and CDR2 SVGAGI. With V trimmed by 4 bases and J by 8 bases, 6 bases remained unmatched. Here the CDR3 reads CASSSDRVRGYTF. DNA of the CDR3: TGTGCCAGCAGTTCGGACAGGGTTCGGGGCTACACCTTC.

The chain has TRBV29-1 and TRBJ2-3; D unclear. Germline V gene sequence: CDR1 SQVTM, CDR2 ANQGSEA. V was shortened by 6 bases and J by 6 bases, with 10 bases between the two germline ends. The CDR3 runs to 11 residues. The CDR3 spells CSVLLRDTQYF. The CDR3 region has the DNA TGCAGCGTCCTCCTAAGGGATACGCAGTATTTT.

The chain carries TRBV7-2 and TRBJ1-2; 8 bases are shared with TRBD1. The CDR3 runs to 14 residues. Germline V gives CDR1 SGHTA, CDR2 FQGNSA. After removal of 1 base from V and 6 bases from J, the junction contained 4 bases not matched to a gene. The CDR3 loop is CASSLENRGNGYTF. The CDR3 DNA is TGTGCCAGCAGCTTAGAGAACAGGGGGAATGGCTACACCTTC.

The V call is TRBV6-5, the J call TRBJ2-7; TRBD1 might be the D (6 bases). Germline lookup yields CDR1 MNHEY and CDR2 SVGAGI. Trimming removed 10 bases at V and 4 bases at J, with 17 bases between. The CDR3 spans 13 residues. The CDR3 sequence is CATRMQGFYEQYF. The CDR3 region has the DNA TGTGCCACACGGATGCAGGGGTTTTACGAGCAGTACTTC.

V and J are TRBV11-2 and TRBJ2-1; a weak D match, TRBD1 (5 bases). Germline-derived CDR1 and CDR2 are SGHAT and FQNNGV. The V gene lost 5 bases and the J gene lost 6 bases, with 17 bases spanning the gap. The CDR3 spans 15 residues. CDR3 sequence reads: CASSPGRAGPNEQFF. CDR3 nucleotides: TGTGCCAGCAGCCCCGGTCGTGCAGGGCCCAATGAGCAGTTCTTC.

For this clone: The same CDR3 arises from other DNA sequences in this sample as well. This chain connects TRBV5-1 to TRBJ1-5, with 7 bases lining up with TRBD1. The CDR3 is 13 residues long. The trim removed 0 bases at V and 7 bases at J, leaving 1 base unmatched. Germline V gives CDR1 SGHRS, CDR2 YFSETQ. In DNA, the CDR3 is TGCGCCAGCAGCTTGGGAGGGGGCCAGCCCCAGCATTTT. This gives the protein CASSLGGGQPQHF.

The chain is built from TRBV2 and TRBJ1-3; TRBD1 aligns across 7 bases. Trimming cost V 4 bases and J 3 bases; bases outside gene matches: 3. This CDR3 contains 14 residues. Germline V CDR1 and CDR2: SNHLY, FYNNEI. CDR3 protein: CASSVGQFGNTIYF. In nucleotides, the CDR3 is TGTGCCAGCAGTGTGGGACAGTTTGGAAACACCATATATTTT.

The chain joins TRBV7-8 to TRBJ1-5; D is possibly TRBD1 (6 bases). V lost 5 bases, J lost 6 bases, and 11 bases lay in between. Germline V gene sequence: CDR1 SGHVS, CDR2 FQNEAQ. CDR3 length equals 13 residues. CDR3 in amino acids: CASSQQGFQPQHF. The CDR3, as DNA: TGTGCCAGCAGCCAACAGGGCTTTCAGCCCCAGCATTTT.

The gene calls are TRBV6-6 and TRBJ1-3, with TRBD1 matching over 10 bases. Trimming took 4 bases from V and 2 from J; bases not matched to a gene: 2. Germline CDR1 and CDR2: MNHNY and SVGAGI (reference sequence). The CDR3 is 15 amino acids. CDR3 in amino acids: CASSFGTGAGNTIYF. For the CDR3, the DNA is TGTGCCAGCAGTTTCGGGACAGGGGCTGGAAACACCATATATTTT.

The chain's CDR3 is CASSFGQDNSPLHF. The CDR3 DNA is TGTGCCAGCAGCTTTGGACAAGACAATTCACCCCTCCACTTT. The chain has TRBV7-6 and TRBJ1-6; D might be TRBD1 (5 bases). CDR3 size: 14 residues. Trimming took off 3 bases at V and 7 bases at J, with 10 bases between the two ends. Germline CDR1 is SGHVS and CDR2 is FNYEAQ.

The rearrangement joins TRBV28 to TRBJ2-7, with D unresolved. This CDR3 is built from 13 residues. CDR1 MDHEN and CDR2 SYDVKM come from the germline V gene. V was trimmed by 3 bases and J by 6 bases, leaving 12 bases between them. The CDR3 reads CASSLVQSSEQYF. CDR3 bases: TGTGCCAGCAGTTTGGTACAGTCTAGCGAGCAGTACTTC.

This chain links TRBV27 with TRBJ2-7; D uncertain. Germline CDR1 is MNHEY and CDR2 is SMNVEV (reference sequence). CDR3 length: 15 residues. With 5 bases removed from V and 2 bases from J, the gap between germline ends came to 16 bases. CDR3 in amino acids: CASSIEPGSTYEQYF. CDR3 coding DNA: TGTGCCAGCAGTATTGAACCGGGTTCCACCTACGAGCAGTACTTC.

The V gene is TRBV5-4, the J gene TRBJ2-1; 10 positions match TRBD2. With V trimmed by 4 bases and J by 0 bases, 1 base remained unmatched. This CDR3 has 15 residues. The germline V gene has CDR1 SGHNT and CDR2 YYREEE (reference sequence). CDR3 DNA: TGTGCCAGCAGCAGGACTAGCGGCTCCTACAATGAGCAGTTCTTC. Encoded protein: CASSRTSGSYNEQFF.

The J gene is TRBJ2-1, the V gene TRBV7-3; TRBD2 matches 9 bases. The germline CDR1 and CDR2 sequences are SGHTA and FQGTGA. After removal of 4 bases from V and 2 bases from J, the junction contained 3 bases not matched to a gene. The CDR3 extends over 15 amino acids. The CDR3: CASSSLAGTYNEQFF. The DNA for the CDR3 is TGTGCCAGCAGCTCCCTAGCGGGAACCTACAATGAGCAGTTCTTC.